The 32 T cell receptor beta chains below all came from one sample that was sequenced in a study. In TCRdb, the RT-PCR reads were re-called with MiXCR into one record per CDR3 protein. The sample has about 700,000 distinct CDR3 sequences, 14% seen once. The sample was memory CD4+ T cells from blood. These receptors all stem from a female donor in good health, serving as a healthy control.

This chain connects TRBV5-1 to TRBJ2-5; 7 nucleotides agree with TRBD1. CDR1 and CDR2 from the germline V gene are SGHRS and YFSETQ. The CDR3 is 16 amino acids. The ends lost 4 bases at V and 5 bases at J; junction bases unmatched: 14. The CDR3 nucleotides are TGCGCCAGCAGCCCGCCTGGGCAGGGGGTAGGGGAGACCCAGTACTTC. It specifies CASSPPGQGVGETQYF.

This clonotype was picked up many times. The V gene is TRBV5-1, the J gene TRBJ2-7; TRBD1 is a possible D gene (6 bases). This CDR3 comprises 14 residues. Germline lookup yields CDR1 SGHRS and CDR2 YFSETQ. V was clipped by 0 bases and J by 2 bases, with 9 bases between them. The CDR3 spells CASSLEGQTYEQYF. CDR3 nucleotide sequence: TGCGCCAGCAGCTTGGAAGGACAGACCTACGAGCAGTACTTC.

This clonotype turned up a few times. The CDR3 protein is CSAPRGNSPLHF. CDR3 in DNA: TGCAGTGCCCCGCGGGGGAATTCACCCCTCCACTTT. This rearrangement joins TRBV20-1 to TRBJ1-6, with D possibly matching TRBD1 (5 bases). V dropped 6 bases and J dropped 7 bases, with 10 bases sitting between them. Per germline, CDR1 DFQATT and CDR2 SNEGSKA (reference sequence). CDR3 length: 12 amino acids.

This clonotype was picked up many times. The chain recombines TRBV25-1 with TRBJ1-2; perhaps TRBD1 as D (5 bases). Trimming pared 6 bases from V and 3 bases from J, leaving 11 bases between. The CDR3 totals 13 residues. Germline CDR1 is MGHDK and CDR2 is SYGVNS. Written as DNA, the CDR3 is TGTGCCAGCAGGAGGGGAGTTGACTATGGCTACACCTTC. Its translation is CASRRGVDYGYTF.

The chain recombines TRBV7-8 with TRBJ1-5; D perhaps matches TRBD1 (5 bases). CDR3 length: 13 residues. Trimming removed 4 bases at V and 10 bases at J, with 14 bases between. Per germline, CDR1 SGHVS and CDR2 FQNEAQ. CDR3 sequence (DNA): TGTGCCAGCAGCTCAAAAAGACAGCCTCCCCAGCATTTT. Translation gives CASSSKRQPPQHF.

The chain has TRBV3-1 and TRBJ1-1; D is unclear. The ends were cut back, 4 bases at V and 7 bases at J, with 13 bases in the middle. In germline, CDR1 is LGHDT, CDR2 YNNKEL (reference sequence). The CDR3 covers 13 residues. CDR3 sequence reads: CASSLTISLEAFF. Written as DNA, the CDR3 is TGTGCCAGCAGCCTCACCATTTCCCTTGAAGCTTTCTTT.

The chain has TRBV2 and TRBJ2-1, with TRBD2 matching over 8 bases. Germline CDR1 is SNHLY and CDR2 is FYNNEI. The CDR3 covers 15 residues. V trimming: 4 bases; J trimming: 4 bases; junction bases outside the gene matches: 6. Written as DNA, the CDR3 is TGTGCCAGCAGTGTCCAGACTAGCGAGTACAATGAGCAGTTCTTC. This gives the protein CASSVQTSEYNEQFF. The full variable domain, in which reference TRBV2 and TRBJ2-1 provide the parts outside the CDR3, is EPEVTQTPSHQVTQMGQEVILRCVPISNHLYFYWYRQILGQKVEFLVSFYNNEISEKSEIFDDQFSVERPDGSNFTLKIRSTKLEDSAMYFCASSVQTSEYNEQFFGPGTRLTVL.

This chain links TRBV20-1 with TRBJ2-1; no definite D call. Germline lookup yields CDR1 DFQATT and CDR2 SNEGSKA (reference sequence). Trimming cost V 5 bases and J 6 bases, with 20 bases left between them. The CDR3 runs 15 residues. The CDR3 sequence: CSAQVSLRVGNEQFF. In nucleotides, the CDR3 is TGCAGTGCTCAGGTCTCGCTAAGAGTGGGCAATGAGCAGTTCTTC.

This clonotype has a handful of counts. The rearrangement joins TRBV11-2 to TRBJ2-3; 7 nucleotides align to TRBD1. Germline loops: CDR1 SGHAT, CDR2 FQNNGV. CDR3 size: 15 residues. V was clipped by 4 bases and J by 0 bases; unmatched bases: 4. The CDR3 protein is CASSSKGASTDTQYF. CDR3 DNA: TGTGCCAGCAGCTCGAAGGGGGCGAGCACAGATACGCAGTATTTT.

This clonotype was seen only a few times. The rearrangement uses TRBV4-2 and TRBJ1-1; D is uncertain. The V end was cut by 4 bases, the J end by 8 bases, with 11 bases between. Germline CDR1 LGHNA, CDR2 YNFKEQ. The CDR3 totals 12 residues. The CDR3 region is CASSLFTEEAFF. In nucleotides, the CDR3 is TGTGCCAGCAGCCTATTCACAGAAGAAGCTTTCTTT.

A few counts support this clonotype. Since a much larger clone is just one base distant, this may be a read error. This rearrangement joins TRBV6-1 to TRBJ1-1, with a weak D call TRBD1 (6 bases). This CDR3 contains 13 residues. Germline V gene lookup returns CDR1 MNHNS and CDR2 SASEGT. V lost 3 bases, J lost 5 bases, and 10 bases lay in between. The CDR3 nucleotides read TGTGCCAGCAGTGACAGGGGAGAAACTGAAGCTTTCTTT. Translated, it gives CASSDRGETEAFF.

This clonotype was seen repeatedly, ten times or more. V usage is TRBV5-1 and J usage is TRBJ2-7; the D is unclear. Per germline, CDR1 SGHRS and CDR2 YFSETQ. Trimming shortened V by 4 bases and J by 4 bases, and 18 bases separated the two germline ends. The CDR3 runs 15 residues. DNA for the CDR3: TGCGCCAGCAGCCTGGGTGTGGTGCACGATTACGAGCAGTACTTC. It yields the protein CASSLGVVHDYEQYF.

This clonotype was observed once. This chain connects TRBV19 to TRBJ2-1, with TRBD1 identical over 9 bases. Germline V gene lookup returns CDR1 LNHDA and CDR2 SQIVND (reference sequence). The CDR3 loop spans 15 amino acids. The junction had 11 bases not matched to a gene; V was cut back by 5 bases and J by 9 bases. This chain's CDR3 is CASSASPGTGSEQFF. As DNA, the CDR3 is TGTGCCAGTAGTGCTAGTCCCGGGACAGGGAGTGAGCAGTTCTTC.

This clonotype was recorded a few times. The V call is TRBV19, the J call TRBJ2-7; 7 bases fit TRBD2. This CDR3 contains 15 residues. Trimming took 3 bases from V and 2 from J; bases not matched to a gene: 7. CDR1 is LNHDA and CDR2 is SQIVND in the germline V gene (reference sequence). The CDR3 here is CASSILEGGTYEQYF. CDR3 nucleotide sequence: TGTGCCAGTAGTATTCTGGAGGGAGGGACCTACGAGCAGTACTTC.

This clonotype was observed a few times. V usage is TRBV6-1 and J usage is TRBJ2-4; D ambiguous. CDR3 length: 14 amino acids. V dropped 3 bases and J dropped 0 bases, with 6 bases sitting between them. Per the germline V gene, CDR1 is MNHNS and CDR2 is SASEGT. The CDR3 loop is CASSELLAKNIQYF. The CDR3 nucleotides read TGTGCCAGCAGTGAGCTCCTAGCCAAAAACATTCAGTACTTC.

Only a few counts were recorded for this clonotype. This chain connects TRBV20-1 to TRBJ2-1; 10 bases match TRBD2. Trimming at V came to 5 bases and at J to 4 bases, leaving 8 bases not matched to a gene. The CDR3 sequence is 15 residues long. The V gene's germline CDR1 is DFQATT and CDR2 SNEGSKA (reference sequence). DNA of the CDR3: TGCAGTGCTGTTCCTCCACTAGCGGGATACAATGAGCAGTTCTTC. Protein sequence: CSAVPPLAGYNEQFF.

The CDR3 sequence is CASSQVRTGSMFF. The DNA for the CDR3 is TGTGCCAGCAGCCAAGTACGAACAGGGTCAATGTTCTTC. The rearrangement joins TRBV14 to TRBJ2-1, with D tentatively TRBD1 (6 bases). The CDR3 loop spans 13 amino acids. The ends were cut back, 1 base at V and 15 bases at J, with 16 bases in the middle. Looked up from germline, CDR1 is SGHDN and CDR2 is FVKESK. Full variable domain (missing parts from reference TRBV14 and TRBJ2-1): EAGVTQFPSHSVIEKGQTVTLRCDPISGHDNLYWYRRVMGKEIKFLLHFVKESKQDESGMPNNRFLAERTGGTYSTLKVQPAELEDSGVYFCASSQVRTGSMFFGPGTRLTVL.

The table lists this clonotype with many counts. The chain combines TRBV9 with TRBJ2-7; TRBD2 aligns across 9 bases. V lost 3 bases to trimming and J lost 3 bases; unmatched junction nucleotides: 7. The CDR3 consists of 15 residues. Germline-derived CDR1 and CDR2 are SGDLS and YYNGEE. This CDR3 reads CASSDKTSGSYEQYF. The CDR3 DNA reads as TGTGCCAGCAGCGATAAGACTAGCGGCAGCTACGAGCAGTACTTC.

There are a few counts of this clonotype. This rearrangement joins TRBV7-9 to TRBJ2-1; tentatively, D is TRBD2 (5 bases). The germline gives CDR1 SEHNR, CDR2 FQNEAQ (reference sequence). V was cut by 2 bases and J by 6 bases, with 11 bases left in between. The CDR3 has 14 residues. The CDR3, as DNA: TGTGCCAGCAGCTTAAGCGGCCCCACCAATGAGCAGTTCTTC. It encodes CASSLSGPTNEQFF.

This clonotype was found a few times. This chain links TRBV7-2 with TRBJ2-7; D is tentatively TRBD1 or TRBD2 (7 bases each). V gave up 1 base and J gave up 4 bases, with 20 bases separating them. The CDR3 is made up of 17 amino acids. Germline values: CDR1 SGHTA, CDR2 FQGNSA. The CDR3 region has the DNA TGTGCCAGCAGCTTAGGTTATCAGGGGGGGCCTCCTTACGAGCAGTACTTC. Encoded protein: CASSLGYQGGPPYEQYF. The variable domain in full, completed from reference TRBV7-2 and TRBJ2-7, reads GAGVSQSPSNKVTEKGKDVELRCDPISGHTALYWYRQSLGQGLEFLIYFQGNSAPDKSGLPSDRFSAERTGGSVSTLTIQRTQQEDSAVYLCASSLGYQGGPPYEQYFGPGTRLTVT.

V usage is TRBV24-1 and J usage is TRBJ1-3; no firm D call. The V gene lost 3 bases and the J gene lost 6 bases, with 8 bases spanning the gap. CDR1 and CDR2 from the germline V gene are KGHDR and SFDVKD. This CDR3 comprises 13 residues. The CDR3 nucleotides are TGTGCCACCAGTGATGCCCACTCAAACACCATATATTTT. Protein sequence: CATSDAHSNTIYF.

In this sample, this clonotype turned up a few times. This chain uses TRBV5-1 with TRBJ2-1, with 7 bases identical to TRBD2. V lost 0 bases and J lost 8; bases outside the gene matches: 8. Germline CDR1 is SGHRS and CDR2 is YFSETQ. CDR3 length equals 15 residues. CDR3 DNA: TGCGCCAGCAGCTTGGGTGGCGGGAGAACGGATGAGCAGTTCTTC. Protein: CASSLGGGRTDEQFF. Full variable domain (missing parts from reference TRBV5-1 and TRBJ2-1): KAGVTQTPRYLIKTRGQQVTLSCSPISGHRSVSWYQQTPGQGLQFLFEYFSETQRNKGNFPGRFSGRQFSNSRSEMNVSTLELGDSALYLCASSLGGGRTDEQFFGPGTRLTVL.

This chain connects TRBV12-3 or TRBV12-4 to TRBJ2-1, with TRBD2 matching over 8 bases. This CDR3 region has 23 residues. The ends lost 2 bases at V and 0 bases at J; junction bases unmatched: 24. The CDR3 sequence: CASSLPVGMAGGLYYSSYNEQFF. CDR3 nucleotide sequence: TGTGCCAGCAGTTTACCGGTGGGGATGGCGGGAGGCCTCTACTATAGCTCCTACAATGAGCAGTTCTTC.

There are many counts of this clonotype. The chain carries TRBV12-3 or TRBV12-4 and TRBJ2-1; TRBD2 aligns across 15 bases. The V segment lost 6 bases and the J segment 11 bases; nucleotides outside the gene matches: 8. The CDR3 runs 15 residues. The DNA of the CDR3 is TGTGCCAGCAGGGAGGGACTAGCGGGAGGTCTTAAGCAGTTCTTC. Encoded protein: CASREGLAGGLKQFF.

The chain uses TRBV18 and TRBJ1-1; D not resolved. The CDR3 loop spans 15 amino acids. Germline-derived CDR1 and CDR2 are KGHSH and LQKENI. Trimming left V 2 bases short and J 8 bases short, with 18 bases between. The CDR3 DNA sequence: TGTGCCAGCTCACCATTAGATTCTTTGGGCAGCGAAGCTTTCTTT. It encodes CASSPLDSLGSEAFF.

The chain is built from TRBV20-1 and TRBJ2-1, with TRBD2 identical over 12 bases. The germline V gene encodes CDR1 DFQATT and CDR2 SNEGSKA (reference sequence). The CDR3 has 16 amino acids. The ends lost 6 bases at V and 7 bases at J; junction bases unmatched: 13. For the CDR3, the DNA is TGCAGTGCAAATCCGACTAGCGGGAGTTATTTTAATGAGCAGTTCTTC. Translated, it gives CSANPTSGSYFNEQFF.

The chain couples TRBV18 to TRBJ1-1, with D hard to call. The ends were cut back, 5 bases at V and 1 base at J, with 11 bases in the middle. The CDR3 is 14 amino acids. Germline CDR1 and CDR2: KGHSH and LQKENI. The CDR3 loop is CASSGRSSNTEAFF. The CDR3 nucleotides read TGTGCCAGCTCAGGGAGGTCTTCGAACACTGAAGCTTTCTTT.

V usage is TRBV24-1 and J usage is TRBJ2-1, with 10 bases matching TRBD1. Germline CDR1 is KGHDR and CDR2 is SFDVKD. After removal of 5 bases from V and 2 bases from J, the junction contained 5 bases not matched to a gene. The CDR3 has 16 amino acids. The CDR3: CATSALDRGTYNEQFF. The CDR3 region has the DNA TGTGCCACCAGTGCCCTGGACAGGGGGACCTACAATGAGCAGTTCTTC.

In this sample, this clonotype turned up many times. The gene calls are TRBV6-5 and TRBJ2-7; D is tentatively TRBD1 or TRBD2 (5 bases each). The CDR3 covers 17 residues. The germline V gene has CDR1 MNHEY and CDR2 SVGAGI. Deletions cut 0 bases from V and 0 bases from J, with 15 bases between. The CDR3 bases are TGTGCCAGCAGTTACTCGGTCGTCGGGGCCAGCTCCTACGAGCAGTACTTC. Encoded protein: CASSYSVVGASSYEQYF.

Comments on this clonotype: The germline gene is not matched at one end of the junction; a read error may be the cause. This chain links TRBV20-1 with TRBJ2-1; TRBD2 agrees at 14 bases. CDR1 and CDR2 from the germline V gene are DFQATT and SNEGSKA (reference sequence). The CDR3 extends over 16 amino acids. The CDR3 DNA reads as TGCAGTGCTGTGGGGACTAGCGGGAGAGGCGGCAATGATCAGTTCTTC. It specifies CSAVGTSGRGGNDQFF.

This clonotype was seen a few times. This chain uses TRBV5-6 with TRBJ1-4, with D perhaps matching TRBD1 (5 bases). V lost 6 bases and J 10 bases, leaving 10 bases between the germline ends. Per germline, CDR1 SGHDT and CDR2 YYEEEE. The CDR3 runs 11 residues. CDR3 in amino acids: CASTQGGKLFF. CDR3 DNA sequence: TGTGCCAGCACCCAGGGTGGAAAACTGTTTTTT. The whole variable domain, filled in from reference TRBV5-6 and TRBJ1-4, reads DAGVTQSPTHLIKTRGQQVTLRCSPKSGHDTVSWYQQALGQGPQFIFQYYEEEERQRGNFPDRFSGHQFPNYSSELNVNALLLGDSALYLCASTQGGKLFFGSGTQLSVL.

This clonotype occurred a few times. CDR3 in amino acids: CASRQGWGNEKLFF. The CDR3, as DNA: TGTGCCAGCAGGCAGGGGTGGGGGAATGAAAAACTGTTTTTT. The chain is built from TRBV6-1 and TRBJ1-4; D perhaps matches TRBD1 (6 bases). V lost 6 bases and J lost 5, with 13 bases in between. The CDR3 is made up of 14 amino acids. From germline, CDR1 is MNHNS and CDR2 SASEGT.